The 10 T cell receptor beta chains presented below share a single source sample, sequenced in a study of shared clonotypes between healthy human individuals. Generated by immunoSEQ multiplex PCR, the TCRdb table keeps only in-frame clones and is missing some. The sample carries around 690,000 clones, about nine tenths recorded once. Sample: memory CD8+ T cells from PBMCs. The subset is: CD45RO+ cells pooled with CCR7-negative TemRA cells. The origin of the receptors is a young man in good health. Some clones in this sample may be carry-over from other donors' samples.

This chain connects TRBV7-9 to TRBJ2-1; tentatively, D is TRBD1 or TRBD2 (5 bases each). Looked up from germline, CDR1 is SEHNR and CDR2 is FQNEAQ (reference sequence). The CDR3 loop spans 17 amino acids. V lost 5 bases to trimming and J lost 7 bases, with 24 bases between them. CDR3 in amino acids: CASSLSGTDLHRNEQFF. As DNA, the CDR3 is TGTGCCAGCAGCCTCTCGGGGACGGACCTACATCGGAATGAGCAGTTCTTC.

The J gene is TRBJ2-7, the V gene TRBV5-1; 7 bases agree with TRBD2. The CDR3 is 14 residues long. V gave up 2 bases and J gave up 5 bases; unmatched junction bases: 7. Germline V CDR1 and CDR2: SGHRS, YFSETQ. Here the CDR3 reads CASSLAGRGNEQYF. CDR3 nucleotide sequence: TGCGCCAGCAGCTTAGCGGGAAGGGGCAACGAGCAGTACTTC.

The chain is built from TRBV28 and TRBJ2-7; 10 nucleotides agree with TRBD1. Germline V gene lookup returns CDR1 MDHEN and CDR2 SYDVKM. The CDR3 sequence is 15 residues long. V trimming: 6 bases; J trimming: 3 bases; junction bases outside the gene matches: 8. Here the CDR3 reads CASRGDRGIGYEQYF. The CDR3 coding sequence is TGTGCCAGCAGGGGGGACAGGGGAATTGGCTACGAGCAGTACTTC.

For this clone: In the same sample, other DNA sequences code for this CDR3. The rearrangement joins TRBV7-2 to TRBJ2-7; 10 bases align to TRBD2. V lost 1 base and J lost 2; bases outside the gene matches: 2. Germline values: CDR1 SGHTA, CDR2 FQGNSA. This CDR3 is 15 amino acids long. The CDR3 nucleotides read TGTGCCAGCAGCTTAGTAGCGGGAGGTACCTACGAGCAGTACTTC. Translating gives CASSLVAGGTYEQYF.

The chain uses TRBV28 and TRBJ1-1; a possible D gene is TRBD1 (5 bases). In germline, CDR1 is MDHEN, CDR2 SYDVKM. CDR3 length equals 13 residues. V shed 6 bases and J shed 10 bases, with 18 bases lying between them. CDR3 DNA: TGTGCCAGCAGATACAAACGGGGGGGACTAGCTTTCTTT. Translated, it gives CASRYKRGGLAFF.

V usage is TRBV19 and J usage is TRBJ2-7; 8 positions match TRBD1. CDR1 LNHDA and CDR2 SQIVND come from the germline V gene (reference sequence). J gave up 0 bases and V 8 bases, and 3 bases lay outside the gene matches. The CDR3 has 13 amino acids. CDR3: CASLDRDSYEQYF. CDR3 DNA: TGTGCCAGTTTGGACAGGGACTCCTACGAGCAGTACTTC.

CDR3 in amino acids: CASSLSGSLYEQYF. The DNA of the CDR3 is TGTGCCAGCAGTTTAAGCGGGAGCCTCTATGAGCAGTACTTC. The rearrangement joins TRBV27 to TRBJ2-7, with 8 bases aligning to TRBD2. The V segment lost 2 bases and the J segment 7 bases; nucleotides outside the gene matches: 7. Germline V gene sequence: CDR1 MNHEY, CDR2 SMNVEV (reference sequence). CDR3 length: 14 residues.

The sample holds a few counts of this clone. The J gene is TRBJ1-3, the V gene TRBV9; D remains unclear. With 4 bases removed from V and 2 bases from J, the gap between germline ends came to 16 bases. Looked up from germline, CDR1 is SGDLS and CDR2 is YYNGEE. This CDR3 comprises 16 residues. The CDR3 nucleotides read TGTGCCAGCAGCCCTCGTGAGACCGAGACTGGAAACACCATATATTTT. Translated: CASSPRETETGNTIYF.

CDR3 in amino acids: CASSPATKLQETQYF. The CDR3 nucleotides are TGTGCCAGCTCACCAGCGACAAAGTTACAAGAGACCCAGTACTTC. This sequence joins TRBV18 and TRBJ2-5; D gene unclear. The CDR3 consists of 15 residues. V was trimmed by 2 bases and J by 2 bases, leaving 12 bases between them. In germline, CDR1 is KGHSH, CDR2 LQKENI.

V usage is TRBV9 and J usage is TRBJ2-2; 8 nucleotides match TRBD2. Per the germline V gene, CDR1 is SGDLS and CDR2 is YYNGEE. J gave up 5 bases and V 5 bases, and 8 bases lay outside the gene matches. CDR3 length equals 15 residues. The CDR3 coding sequence is TGTGCCAGCAGAAGGGCAGCGGGAGAAACCGGGGAGCTGTTTTTT. This codes for CASRRAAGETGELFF.